The sequence of this TCR beta chain was determined in a study of monozygotic twins with inflammatory bowel disease. Study-wide results and limits: For IBD, no single strong associated signal or clonotype was supported. Among IBD patients, fewer clonotypes were shared with others than among healthy twins, especially with disease activity.

Researchers ran eight separate cDNA reactions for each sample. TCRdb reanalyzed the 5' RACE reads, giving one entry per CDR3 protein sequence and no DNA. The sample data list about 350,000 distinct CDR3 sequences. Germline V gives CDR1 SGHRS, CDR2 YFSETQ. This CDR3 spans 13 amino acids. A word on this clonotype: Its antigen is not known.

The chain combines TRBV5-1 with TRBJ2-3; the TCRdb call, TRBD1, lacks DNA for checking. The sample was blood. The receptor was isolated from a human donor with ulcerative colitis or Crohn's disease, or a healthy co-twin of an affected twin (not recorded which). Here the CDR3 reads CASKDQGPDTQYF.